This is a list of T cell receptor beta chains from one sample in a study of yellow fever vaccine responses in identical twins. In TCRdb, the RT-PCR reads were re-called with MiXCR into one record per CDR3 protein. The data contain 30,000 to 40,000 distinct CDR3 sequences, about three fifths of them singletons. The input for sequencing was T cells from blood (PBMCs), unsorted or a sorted subset (not recorded which), taken before or after yellow fever vaccination (not recorded which). The receptors originated from a woman aged 18-35 years who received the yellow fever vaccine. Both conserved end residues are part of each CDR3.

v_call	cdr3_aa
TRBV7-6	CASSLGQGYTGELFF
TRBV2	CASRAWRLGSGANVLTF
TRBV4-1	CASSQEEGQVFNEQYF
TRBV15	CATSRGQYNYGYTF
TRBV4-2	CASSPPTLSYEQYF
TRBV4-1	CASSQDSKYGYTF
TRBV7-3	CASSPSPVFYPDEQFF
TRBV6-1	CASSPGQEKPNGYTF
TRBV7-2	CASSLDRGGSAFF
TRBV28	CATGGRGTEAFF
TRBV18	CASSPRSTVGSSYNEQFF
TRBV28	CASKSEPSYNEQFF
TRBV5-5	CASSLDVLSSYNEQFF
TRBV12-3/TRBV12-4	CASSLGFYGYTF
TRBV11-1	CASSFRDTHTGELFF
TRBV3-1	CASSHSSGRYEQYF
TRBV5-1	CASSLAFPSGSYNEQFF
TRBV7-2	CASSLAASASYEQYF
TRBV11-1	CASSSHSAGQAYEQYF
TRBV15	CATSRDPSGSLLSEQYF
TRBV2	CASSTDRAAQPQHF
TRBV20-1	CSARPETSQPQHF
TRBV5-1	CASSLGELGYTF
TRBV18	CASSPTGQGLGQETQYF
TRBV14	CASSPFSTDTQYF
TRBV24-1	CATSATGRHNEQFF
TRBV7-3	CASSLKGQSNTGELFF
TRBV13	CASSHIGAGHTDTQYF
TRBV5-4	CASSFPSGYNEQFF
TRBV19	CASNTGTGSRQPQHF
TRBV29-1	CSVEGVRAGELFF
TRBV10-3	CAISEDRGTYNEQFF
TRBV28	CASSLGSNSNQPQHF
TRBV29-1	CSVEGVYGYTF
TRBV10-3	CAISESTSGNNEQFF
TRBV18	CASSPPGQTGNTIYF
TRBV3-1	CASSQKDSGTRNIQYF
TRBV13	CASSLGRSGSSYNEQFF
TRBV7-3	CASSLEGLYNEQFF
TRBV11-1	CASSSDSFNSPLHF
TRBV11-1	CASSYRQEQYF
TRBV24-1	CATSDPRLAELETQYF
TRBV11-1	CASSFGYTDTQYF
TRBV29-1	CSVVRESYEQYF
TRBV18	CASSSGLAGVDEQFF
TRBV29-1	CSGRGIQETQYF
TRBV5-5	CASSLLEQSGSPLHF
TRBV4-2	CASSQVGTTYEQYF
TRBV19	CASSIEIRGNYEQYF
TRBV28	CASSPRSYEQYF
TRBV6-1	CASSPETGWNSPLHF
TRBV10-1	CASSGGTSGTGQFF
TRBV27	CASSWGWQGANTGELFF
TRBV13	CASSDVAGPLNTEAFF